The source of this TCR beta chain is a study of spatial heterogeneity in lung cancer (dated by TCRdb to about 2019). Some background on the complete study: Beta-chain transcripts were consistently detected in greater numbers than alpha-chain transcripts, which likely reflects a higher abundance of beta-chain transcripts. Nonsynonymous mutation counts, determined by whole-exome sequencing of tumor tissue, were related to TCR repertoire features. In the raw uncorrected reads, each unique combination of TCR and UMI appeared on average more than ten times. In non-small cell lung cancer, the study quantitatively compared TCR alpha and beta repertoires across several tumor regions, matched nontumor lung, and blood. At surgery, both alpha and beta chains were TCR-sequenced in 200 to 250 tumor regions, about 61 matched nontumor lung samples and 56 PBMC samples. The study at large found these results: Ubiquitous expanded tumor TCRs were found in blood more often at tumor resection than at routine follow-up. Confirming at a functional level the hypothesis that regional TCRs recognize regional mutations was considered to require additional single-cell paired TCR alpha and beta sequencing.

Receptors were amplified or captured by 5' RACE. Sequenced on a NextSeq 500. The TCR library protocol attached a unique molecular identifier to each TCR cDNA molecule to allow correction of PCR and sequencing errors. The authors processed their data as follows. TCR identification, UMI-based error correction and CDR3 extraction were performed with Decombinator tools. Expanded TCRs were defined as those above a frequency of 2 per 1,000, corresponding to the top 1% of the tumor frequency distribution. Rényi diversity was computed with the R vegan package after subsampling each repertoire 100 times to 5,000 TCRs. CDR3 similarity networks were constructed using string-kernel similarity of amino acid triplets, with links drawn between CDR3s whose pairwise similarity was above 0.82. Clones were called with MiXCR by TCRdb after fastp trimmed the public reads at Q25, and only in-frame beta chains were retained. Duplicate CDR3 protein sequences are folded into a single record with the most common DNA and genes. It is TCRdb's table, rather than the study itself, that gives the V and J calls and clone size. Present in this sample are more than 35,000 distinct CDR3 sequences, roughly 4.9% of which were seen just once. Approximately 25% of the sample is in the top ten clones.

Relative to germline, V is 1 base shorter and J is 6 bases shorter, with 8 bases between their ends. Based on the germline V gene, the CDR1 and CDR2 sequences are SGHRS and YFSETQ. Its CDR3 holds 14 amino acids, cysteine through phenylalanine. The only DNA kept is the CDR3, 42 bases in frame from the first base. Only a few counts were recorded for this clonotype. Its antigen remains unidentified. Qualities for individual bases were not recorded, and no much larger clone is one base off. The sample's time point label, in plain terms: sample taken at primary tumor resection. Samples were obtained from approximately 70 patients with early-stage, untreated non-small cell lung cancer from the lung TRACERx cohort. TCR sequencing used whole RNA extracted from tumor and nontumor lung tissue, or from cryopreserved PBMC samples, without cell sorting. Patients were selected for TCR sequencing only if sufficient RNA was available from at least two tumor regions.

Material: PBMCs, obtained at surgery. The V and J segments used are TRBV5-1 and TRBJ1-6; the D segment cannot be called with confidence. This clonotype was obtained from a female donor with early-stage non-small cell lung cancer. The encoded CDR3 is CASSLQVGNSPLHF. The DNA reads as follows: TGCGCCAGCAGCTTGCAAGTGGGTAATTCACCCCTCCACTTT. Joined to the reference TRBV5-1 and TRBJ1-6 proteins, this CDR3 gives the full variable domain: KAGVTQTPRYLIKTRGQQVTLSCSPISGHRSVSWYQQTPGQGLQFLFEYFSETQRNKGNFPGRFSGRQFSNSRSEMNVSTLELGDSALYLCASSLQVGNSPLHFGNGTRLTVT.